This T cell receptor beta chain derives from a study of blood T cells in healthy people across ages. Alongside a J-beta primer mix, a sample-barcoded 5' primer served in a second PCR lasting about 7 to 12 cycles. TCRdb analysed the 5' RACE reads with MiXCR anew, one entry per CDR3 protein. Of 1.5 million to 2 million distinct CDR3 sequences in the sample, over 25% were seen once. The germline V gene has CDR1 WNHNN and CDR2 SYGVQD (reference sequence). J was trimmed by 3 bases and V by 4 bases; bases with no gene match: 8. The CDR3 runs to 15 residues. Turning to this clonotype: The antigen is not known.

Study findings and constraints: The CMV status of each donor remained undetermined, and this could have confounded shifts in expanded clonotypes.

Total RNA amounts of at least 6 micrograms were extracted per sample. Sequenced: blood. This chain uses TRBV10-1 with TRBJ2-7; 8 bases align to TRBD2. This TCR was recovered from a woman in her 30s in good health. For the CDR3, the DNA is TGCGCCAGCAGTGTGACTAGCGCGCCGGGCTACGAGCAGTACTTC. Protein sequence: CASSVTSAPGYEQYF.